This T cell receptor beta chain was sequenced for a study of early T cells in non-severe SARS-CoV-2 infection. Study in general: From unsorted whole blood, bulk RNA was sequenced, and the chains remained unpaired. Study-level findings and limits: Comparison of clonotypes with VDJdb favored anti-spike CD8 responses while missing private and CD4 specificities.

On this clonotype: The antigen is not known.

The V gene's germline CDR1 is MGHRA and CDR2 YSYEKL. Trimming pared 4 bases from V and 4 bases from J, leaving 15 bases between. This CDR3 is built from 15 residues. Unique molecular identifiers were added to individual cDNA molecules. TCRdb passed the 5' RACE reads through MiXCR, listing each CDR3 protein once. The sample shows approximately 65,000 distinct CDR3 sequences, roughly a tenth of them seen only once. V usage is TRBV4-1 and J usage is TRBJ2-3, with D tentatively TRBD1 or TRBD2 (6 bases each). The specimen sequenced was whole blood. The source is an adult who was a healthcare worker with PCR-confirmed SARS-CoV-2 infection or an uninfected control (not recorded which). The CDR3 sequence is CASSLTGAGADTQYF. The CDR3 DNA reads TGCGCCAGCAGCCTCACGGGGGCTGGGGCAGATACGCAGTATTTT.